This T cell receptor (beta chain) is drawn from a study of early stage breast cancer tumors. Trimming at V came to 5 bases and at J to 0 bases, leaving 10 bases not matched to a gene. CDR3 length: 17 amino acids. CDR1 MNHEY and CDR2 SMNVEV come from the germline V gene (reference sequence). TCRdb keeps only in-frame clones here, not all; method: immunoSEQ multiplex PCR. Here the sample spans 12,000 to 15,000 clones, around 84% being singletons. Sequencing used normal breast tissue next to the tumor. The sequence derives from a person aged 25 to 40 with breast cancer. The chain carries TRBV27 and TRBJ1-1, with 9 bases identical to TRBD1. Here the CDR3 DNA reads TGTGCCAGCAGTCCCCGACAGGGGGGTATAATGAACACTGAAGCTTTCTTT. This codes for CASSPRQGGIMNTEAFF.